Each of the 16 T cell receptor beta chains below was sequenced from the same sample in a study of T cell changes during pregnancy in multiple sclerosis. Produced via immunoSEQ multiplex PCR; TCRdb's table is partial and in-frame only. This table holds fewer than 55,000 clones, over 85% found once. The sequences come from peripheral blood, collected in the first trimester of pregnancy. The receptors shown here come from a female donor with multiple sclerosis, enrolled in a pregnancy study.

The CDR3: CASSLAGQGNTEAFF. The CDR3 nucleotides are TGTGCCAGCAGCTTAGCGGGACAGGGTAATACTGAAGCTTTCTTT. This chain connects TRBV7-8 to TRBJ1-1, with 9 bases identical to TRBD1. Germline V CDR1 and CDR2: SGHVS, FQNEAQ. The CDR3 extends over 15 amino acids. V dropped 0 bases and J dropped 5; count of bases not matched to a gene: 4.

This clone was found once. The rearrangement links TRBV19 to TRBJ1-5; TRBD1 agrees at 9 bases. Per the germline V gene, CDR1 is LNHDA and CDR2 is SQIVND (reference sequence). This CDR3 has 14 amino acids. The CDR3 sequence is CVSDRDREGRAQHF. The CDR3 DNA is TGTGTCAGCGACCGGGACAGGGAGGGTCGGGCCCAGCATTTT.

This chain joins TRBV29-1 and TRBJ2-3, with TRBD2 matching over 8 bases. Germline assignment: CDR1 SQVTM and CDR2 ANQGSEA. The CDR3 loop spans 13 amino acids. J was trimmed by 4 bases and V by 6 bases; bases with no gene match: 6. CDR3 in amino acids: CSVGRGVADTQYF. The CDR3 bases are TGCAGCGTAGGGCGGGGGGTGGCAGATACGCAGTATTTT.

V and J are TRBV10-2 and TRBJ2-4; weak D call: TRBD2 (6 bases). This CDR3 has 17 residues. The germline V gene encodes CDR1 WSHSY and CDR2 SAAADI. V lost 6 bases to trimming and J lost 7 bases, with 25 bases between them. The DNA for the CDR3 is TGCGCCAGCAGAAGAGAGGACGTACTGGGGGGTTGGAACATTCAGTACTTC. Amino acids: CASRREDVLGGWNIQYF.

CDR3 bases: TGTGCCAGCAGCTTAGACAGGCTCTACGAGCAGTACTTC. Translating gives CASSLDRLYEQYF. This chain connects TRBV5-6 to TRBJ2-7, with D possibly TRBD1 on 6 matching bases. V gave up 2 bases and J gave up 3 bases, with 9 bases separating them. The V gene's germline CDR1 is SGHDT and CDR2 YYEEEE. This CDR3 has 13 residues.

This chain joins TRBV4-1 and TRBJ1-5, with D unclear. Germline V gene data show CDR1 as MGHRA and CDR2 as YSYEKL. V shed 8 bases and J shed 3 bases, with 14 bases lying between them. CDR3 size: 14 residues. The CDR3: CASSERLINQPQHF. In nucleotides, the CDR3 is TGCGCCAGCTCCGAACGACTGATCAATCAGCCCCAGCATTTT.

V usage is TRBV11-2 and J usage is TRBJ1-1; 10 positions match TRBD1. The ends lost 5 bases at V and 0 bases at J; junction bases unmatched: 9. Germline lookup yields CDR1 SGHAT and CDR2 FQNNGV. CDR3 length: 17 residues. CDR3 sequence reads: CASSRTGTGVLNTEAFF. The CDR3 coding sequence is TGTGCCAGCAGCCGTACCGGGACAGGGGTCTTGAACACTGAAGCTTTCTTT.

The V and J genes are TRBV2 and TRBJ2-7, with 12 bases matching TRBD2. Trimming took 8 bases from V and 7 from J; bases not matched to a gene: 6. Germline assignment: CDR1 SNHLY and CDR2 FYNNEI. This CDR3 region has 13 residues. CDR3 amino acids: CASRLAGVGEQYF. The DNA for the CDR3 is TGTGCCAGCCGACTAGCGGGGGTGGGAGAGCAGTACTTC.

This clone has only a few counts. The V and J genes are TRBV4-1 and TRBJ1-1; 7 nucleotides align to TRBD1. The germline V gene has CDR1 MGHRA and CDR2 YSYEKL. This CDR3 contains 14 residues. V lost 6 bases to trimming and J lost 5 bases; unmatched junction nucleotides: 9. CDR3 nucleotide sequence: TGCGCCAGCAGAAGGGGGCTGGTGAGTACTGAAGCTTTCTTT. Translating gives CASRRGLVSTEAFF.

CDR3 region: CASSLYRGPQETQYF. CDR3 bases: TGCGCCAGCAGCTTGTACAGGGGCCCTCAAGAGACCCAGTACTTC. The genes are TRBV5-1 and TRBJ2-5; 7 nucleotides align to TRBD1. Per the germline V gene, CDR1 is SGHRS and CDR2 is YFSETQ. The CDR3 is made up of 15 amino acids. V was clipped by 1 base and J by 2 bases; unmatched bases: 5.

In DNA, the CDR3 is TGTGCCTGGAGTGTGCATTCACAGGGCCTCTGGGAAAACATTCAGTACTTC. Translating gives CAWSVHSQGLWENIQYF. The V and J genes are TRBV30 and TRBJ2-4; possibly TRBD1 for D (6 bases). The CDR3 totals 17 residues. Looked up from germline, CDR1 is GTSNPN and CDR2 is SVGIG (reference sequence). V was pared by 0 bases and J by 5 bases, with 20 bases between.

The chain couples TRBV30 to TRBJ1-6; no reliable D call. Germline-derived CDR1 and CDR2 are GTSNPN and SVGIG (reference sequence). Trimming shortened V by 4 bases and J by 6 bases, and 13 bases separated the two germline ends. There are 14 residues in the CDR3. CDR3 loop: CAWTTSGFNSPLHF. CDR3 in DNA: TGTGCCTGGACAACGTCAGGTTTTAATTCACCCCTCCACTTT. Complete variable domain (other parts from reference TRBV30 and TRBJ1-6): SQTIHQWPATLVQPVGSPLSLECTVEGTSNPNLYWYRQAAGRGLQLLFYSVGIGQISSEVPQNLSASRPQDRQFILSSKKLLLSDSGFYLCAWTTSGFNSPLHFGNGTRLTVT.

The genes are TRBV25-1 and TRBJ2-5; possible D gene TRBD2, 5 bases. The CDR3 is 15 amino acids. The germline gives CDR1 MGHDK, CDR2 SYGVNS. V was clipped by 2 bases and J by 0 bases, with 10 bases between them. CDR3 amino acids: CASSEDPGNQETQYF. The CDR3 bases are TGTGCCAGCAGTGAAGACCCCGGGAACCAAGAGACCCAGTACTTC.

The chain employs TRBV9 and TRBJ2-2; no firm D call. V gave up 4 bases and J gave up 11 bases, with 15 bases separating them. This CDR3 region has 13 residues. Germline values: CDR1 SGDLS, CDR2 YYNGEE. DNA for the CDR3: TGTGCCAGCAGCCCGAGACCGGCAGGAGAGCTGTTTTTT. Protein: CASSPRPAGELFF.

V gene TRBV7-3 combines with J gene TRBJ2-1; 9 bases line up with TRBD2. CDR3 length: 16 amino acids. The germline CDR1 and CDR2 sequences are SGHTA and FQGTGA. The V gene end was trimmed by 6 bases and the J gene end by 4 bases; junction bases not matched to a gene: 10. Here the CDR3 DNA reads TGTGCCAGCAGTAAAAACCCTAGCGGGGATTACAATGAGCAGTTCTTC. Translated: CASSKNPSGDYNEQFF.

This chain links TRBV27 with TRBJ2-7; D might be TRBD2 (6 bases). Looked up from germline, CDR1 is MNHEY and CDR2 is SMNVEV (reference sequence). V shed 2 bases and J shed 12 bases, with 14 bases lying between them. This CDR3 has 12 residues. In DNA form, the CDR3 reads TGTGCCAGCAGTTTAGCTGGGACTCTCTTGTACTTC. Protein sequence: CASSLAGTLLYF.